This T cell receptor (beta chain) comes out of a study of T-cell reconstitution after alpha-beta-depleted transplantation in children. Germline V gives CDR1 PRHDT, CDR2 FYEKMQ (reference sequence). The CDR3 loop spans 14 amino acids. Trimming left V 5 bases short and J 9 bases short, with 17 bases between. Findings and limits, study-wide: Reportedly, only several hundred clones from non-depleted graft cells drove alpha-beta T-cell counts at about two months. Surviving recipient T cells and thymic progenitors produced the high day-60 TCRbeta diversity seen in some patients. The main origin of T-cell counts and diversity one year after transplant was newly produced T cells.

This clonotype was counted a few times. The antigen is undetermined. A library of TCRbeta sequences, prepared with unique molecular identifiers, was generated. TCRdb itself ran the PCR reads through MiXCR, one entry per CDR3 protein. The table includes fewer than 750,000 distinct CDR3 sequences, 23% detected once. The sample was PBMCs, mostly from graft donor cells, taken 360 days after TCRalphabeta/CD19-depleted stem cell transplant. The sequence was obtained from a boy less than two years old who had a stem cell transplant for acute myeloid leukemia, so the T cells may come from the graft donor. This chain connects TRBV13 to TRBJ2-1; tentatively, D is TRBD1 or TRBD2 (6 bases each). CDR3 DNA: TGTGCCAGCAGCCACACGACGAGGGGGGCTGAGCAGTTCTTC. Encoded protein: CASSHTTRGAEQFF.